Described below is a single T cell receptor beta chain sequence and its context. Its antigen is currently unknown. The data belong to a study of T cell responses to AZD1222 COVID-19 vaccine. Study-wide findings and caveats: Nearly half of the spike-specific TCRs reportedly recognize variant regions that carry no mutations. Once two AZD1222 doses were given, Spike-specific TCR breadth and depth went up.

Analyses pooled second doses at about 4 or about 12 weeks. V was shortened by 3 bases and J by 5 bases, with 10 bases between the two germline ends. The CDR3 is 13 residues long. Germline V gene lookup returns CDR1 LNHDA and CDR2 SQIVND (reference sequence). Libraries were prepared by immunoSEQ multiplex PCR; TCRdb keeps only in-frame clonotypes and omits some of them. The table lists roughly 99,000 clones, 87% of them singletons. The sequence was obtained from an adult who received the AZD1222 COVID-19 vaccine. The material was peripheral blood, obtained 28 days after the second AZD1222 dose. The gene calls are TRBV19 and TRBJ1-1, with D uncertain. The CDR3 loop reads CASSIVAGTEAFF. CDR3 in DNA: TGTGCCAGTAGTATTGTGGCGGGGACTGAAGCTTTCTTT.